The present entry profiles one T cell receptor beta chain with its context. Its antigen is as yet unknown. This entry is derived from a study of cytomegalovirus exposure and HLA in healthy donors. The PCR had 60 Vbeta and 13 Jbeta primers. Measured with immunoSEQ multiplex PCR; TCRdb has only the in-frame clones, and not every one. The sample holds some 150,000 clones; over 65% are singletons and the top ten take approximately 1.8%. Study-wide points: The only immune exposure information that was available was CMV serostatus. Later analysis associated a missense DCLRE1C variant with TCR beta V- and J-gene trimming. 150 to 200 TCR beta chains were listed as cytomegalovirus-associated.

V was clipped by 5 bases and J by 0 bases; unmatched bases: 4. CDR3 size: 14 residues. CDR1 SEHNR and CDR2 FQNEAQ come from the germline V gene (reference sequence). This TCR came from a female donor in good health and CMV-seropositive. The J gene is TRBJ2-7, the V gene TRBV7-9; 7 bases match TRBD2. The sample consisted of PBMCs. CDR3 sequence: CASSRSGNSYEQYF. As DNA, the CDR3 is TGTGCCAGCAGCCGCAGCGGGAACTCCTACGAGCAGTACTTC. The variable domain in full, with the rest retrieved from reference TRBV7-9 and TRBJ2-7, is DTGVSQNPRHKITKRGQNVTFRCDPISEHNRLYWYRQTLGQGPEFLTYFQNEAQLEKSRLLSDRFSAERPKGSFSTLEIQRTEQGDSAMYLCASSRSGNSYEQYFGPGTRLTVT.